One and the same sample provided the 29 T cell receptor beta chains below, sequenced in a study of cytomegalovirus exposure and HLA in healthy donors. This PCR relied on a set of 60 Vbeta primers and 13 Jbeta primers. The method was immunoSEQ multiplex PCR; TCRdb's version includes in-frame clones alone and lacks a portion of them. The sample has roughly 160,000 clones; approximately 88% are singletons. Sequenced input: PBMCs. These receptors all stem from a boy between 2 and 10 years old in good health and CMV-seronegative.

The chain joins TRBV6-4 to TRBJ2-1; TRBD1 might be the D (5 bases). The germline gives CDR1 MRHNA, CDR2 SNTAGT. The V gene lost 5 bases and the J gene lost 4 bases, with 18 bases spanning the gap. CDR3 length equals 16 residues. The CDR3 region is CASSFWTKEYYNEQFF. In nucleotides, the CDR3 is TGTGCCAGCAGTTTTTGGACAAAAGAATATTACAATGAGCAGTTCTTC.

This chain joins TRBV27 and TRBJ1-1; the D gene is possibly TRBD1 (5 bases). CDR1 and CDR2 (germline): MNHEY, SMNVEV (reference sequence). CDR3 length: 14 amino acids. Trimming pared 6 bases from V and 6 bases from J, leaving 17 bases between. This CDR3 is CASRSWAGRAEAFF. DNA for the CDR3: TGTGCCAGCAGAAGCTGGGCAGGGAGGGCTGAAGCTTTCTTT.

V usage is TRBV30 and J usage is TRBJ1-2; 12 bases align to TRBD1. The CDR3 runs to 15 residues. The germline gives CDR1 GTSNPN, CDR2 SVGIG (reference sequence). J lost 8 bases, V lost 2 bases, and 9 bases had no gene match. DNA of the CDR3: TGTGCCTGGAGTCCGGGGACAGGGGGCGCGGCAGGCTACACCTTC. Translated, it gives CAWSPGTGGAAGYTF.

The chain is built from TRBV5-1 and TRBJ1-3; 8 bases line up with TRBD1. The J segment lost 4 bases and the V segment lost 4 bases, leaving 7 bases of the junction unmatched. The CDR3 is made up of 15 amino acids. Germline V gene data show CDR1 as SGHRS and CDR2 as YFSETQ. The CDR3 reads CASSTTGGSGNTIYF. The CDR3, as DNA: TGCGCCAGCAGCACTACAGGGGGATCGGGAAACACCATATATTTT.

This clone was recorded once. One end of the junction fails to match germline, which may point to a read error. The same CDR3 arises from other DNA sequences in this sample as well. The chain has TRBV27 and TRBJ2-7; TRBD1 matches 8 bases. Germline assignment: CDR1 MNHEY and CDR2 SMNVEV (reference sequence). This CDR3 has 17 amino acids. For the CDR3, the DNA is TGCGCCAGCAGTCATTACCTCAGGGGGCAACCCGGCTACGAGCAGTACTTC. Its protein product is CASSHYLRGQPGYEQYF.

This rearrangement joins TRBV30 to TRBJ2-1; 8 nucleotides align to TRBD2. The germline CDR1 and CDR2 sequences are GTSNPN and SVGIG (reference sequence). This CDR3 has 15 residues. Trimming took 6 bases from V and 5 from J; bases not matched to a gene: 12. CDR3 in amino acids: CACGFAGGLHNEQFF. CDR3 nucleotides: TGTGCCTGTGGGTTTGCGGGAGGCCTCCACAATGAGCAGTTCTTC.

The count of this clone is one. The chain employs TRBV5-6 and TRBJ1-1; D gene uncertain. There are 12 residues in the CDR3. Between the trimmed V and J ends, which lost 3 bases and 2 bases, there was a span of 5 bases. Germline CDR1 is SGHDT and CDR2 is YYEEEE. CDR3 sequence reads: CASSWANTEAFF. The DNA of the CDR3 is TGTGCCAGCAGCTGGGCTAACACTGAAGCTTTCTTT.

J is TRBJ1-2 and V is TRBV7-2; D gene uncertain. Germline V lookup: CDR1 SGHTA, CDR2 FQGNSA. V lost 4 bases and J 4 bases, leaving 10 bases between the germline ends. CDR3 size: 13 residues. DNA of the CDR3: TGTGCCAGCAGCTCCATGGAGGGCTATGGCTACACCTTC. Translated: CASSSMEGYGYTF.

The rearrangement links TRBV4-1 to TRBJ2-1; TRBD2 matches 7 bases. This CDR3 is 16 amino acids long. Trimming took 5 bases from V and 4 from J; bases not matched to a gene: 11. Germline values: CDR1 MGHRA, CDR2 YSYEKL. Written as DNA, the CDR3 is TGCGCCAGCAGCTCGGGGGGTATGGGACTTTACAATGAGCAGTTCTTC. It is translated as CASSSGGMGLYNEQFF.

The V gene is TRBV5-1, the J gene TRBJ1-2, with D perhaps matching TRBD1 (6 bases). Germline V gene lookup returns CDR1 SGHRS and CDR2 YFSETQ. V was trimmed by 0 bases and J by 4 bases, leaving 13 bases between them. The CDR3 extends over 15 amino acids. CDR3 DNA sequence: TGCGCCAGCAGCTTGGTTCCAGGGGAGGGCTATGGCTACACCTTC. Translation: CASSLVPGEGYGYTF. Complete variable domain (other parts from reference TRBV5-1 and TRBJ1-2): KAGVTQTPRYLIKTRGQQVTLSCSPISGHRSVSWYQQTPGQGLQFLFEYFSETQRNKGNFPGRFSGRQFSNSRSEMNVSTLELGDSALYLCASSLVPGEGYGYTFGSGTRLTVV.

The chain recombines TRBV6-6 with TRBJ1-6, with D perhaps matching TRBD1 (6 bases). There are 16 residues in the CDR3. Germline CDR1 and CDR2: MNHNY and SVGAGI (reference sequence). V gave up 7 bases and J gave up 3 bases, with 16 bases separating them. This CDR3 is CASTHRVLDYNSPLHF. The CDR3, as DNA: TGTGCCAGCACCCACAGGGTACTTGACTATAATTCACCCCTCCACTTT.

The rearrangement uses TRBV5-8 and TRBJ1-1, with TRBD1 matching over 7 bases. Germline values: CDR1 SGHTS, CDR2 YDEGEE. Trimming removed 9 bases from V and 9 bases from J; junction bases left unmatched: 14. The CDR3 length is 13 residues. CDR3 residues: CANPKGTAGKAFF. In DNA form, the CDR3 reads TGTGCCAACCCCAAGGGGACAGCTGGTAAAGCTTTCTTT. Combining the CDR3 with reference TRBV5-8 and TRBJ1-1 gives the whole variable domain EAGVTQSPTHLIKTRGQQATLRCSPISGHTSVYWYQQALGLGLQFLLWYDEGEERNRGNFPPRFSGRQFPNYSSELNVNALELEDSALYLCANPKGTAGKAFFGQGTRLTVV.

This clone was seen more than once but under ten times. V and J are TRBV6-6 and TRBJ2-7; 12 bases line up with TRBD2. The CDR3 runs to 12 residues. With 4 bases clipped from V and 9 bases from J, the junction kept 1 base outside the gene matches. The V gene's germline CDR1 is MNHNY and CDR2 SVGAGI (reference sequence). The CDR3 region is CASSLLAGGQYF. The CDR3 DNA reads TGTGCCAGCAGTTTACTAGCGGGAGGGCAGTACTTC.

The CDR3 coding sequence is TGTGCCAGCAGCTTTACTATTGGGGACAATCACAATGAGCAGTTCTTC. This translates into CASSFTIGDNHNEQFF. The chain links TRBV7-9 to TRBJ2-1; possible D gene TRBD1, 6 bases. Germline CDR1 reads SEHNR; CDR2 reads FQNEAQ (reference sequence). V was clipped by 3 bases and J by 5 bases, with 17 bases between them. The CDR3 runs to 16 residues.

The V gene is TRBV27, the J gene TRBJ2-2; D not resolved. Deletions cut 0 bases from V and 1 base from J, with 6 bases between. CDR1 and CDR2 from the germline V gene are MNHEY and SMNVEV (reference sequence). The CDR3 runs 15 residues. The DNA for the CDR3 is TGTGCCAGCAGTTTATCGAGACTGAACACCGGGGAGCTGTTTTTT. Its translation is CASSLSRLNTGELFF.

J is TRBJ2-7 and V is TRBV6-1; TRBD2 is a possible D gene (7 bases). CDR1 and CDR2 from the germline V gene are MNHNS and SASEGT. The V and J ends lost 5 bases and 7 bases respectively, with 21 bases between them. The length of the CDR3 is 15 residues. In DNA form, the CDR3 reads TGTGCCAGCAGTCAGAACCACGGGGGGCAGGAAGAGCAGTACGTC. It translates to CASSQNHGGQEEQYV.

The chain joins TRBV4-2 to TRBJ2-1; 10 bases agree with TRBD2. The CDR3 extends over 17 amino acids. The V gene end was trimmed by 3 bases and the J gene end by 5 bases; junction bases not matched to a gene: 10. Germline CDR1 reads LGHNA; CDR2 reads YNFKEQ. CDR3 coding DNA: TGTGCCAGCAGCCAGGCCGTTACTAGCGGGGCGGACAATGAGCAGTTCTTC. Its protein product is CASSQAVTSGADNEQFF.

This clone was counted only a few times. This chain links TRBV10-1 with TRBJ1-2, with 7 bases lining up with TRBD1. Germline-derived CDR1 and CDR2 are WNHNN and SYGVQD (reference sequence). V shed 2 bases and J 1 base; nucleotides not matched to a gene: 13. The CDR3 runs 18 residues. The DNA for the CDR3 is TGCGCCAGCAGTGAGCATAGGACAGGCGACCGCTATAACTATGGCTACACCTTC. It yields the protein CASSEHRTGDRYNYGYTF.

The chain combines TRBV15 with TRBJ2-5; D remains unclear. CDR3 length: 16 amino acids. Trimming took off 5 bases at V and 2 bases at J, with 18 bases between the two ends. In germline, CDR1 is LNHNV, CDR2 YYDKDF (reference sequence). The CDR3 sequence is CATSSRVSTFQETQYF. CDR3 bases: TGTGCCACCAGCTCCCGGGTGTCGACCTTTCAAGAGACCCAGTACTTC.

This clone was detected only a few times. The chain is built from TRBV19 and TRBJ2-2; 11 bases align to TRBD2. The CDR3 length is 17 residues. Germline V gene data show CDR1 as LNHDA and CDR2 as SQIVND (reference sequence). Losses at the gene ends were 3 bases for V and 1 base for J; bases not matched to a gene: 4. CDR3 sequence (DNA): TGTGCCAGTAGTATCCCCGGACTAGCGGGGAACACCGGGGAGCTGTTTTTT. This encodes CASSIPGLAGNTGELFF. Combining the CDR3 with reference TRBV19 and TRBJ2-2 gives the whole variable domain DGGITQSPKYLFRKEGQNVTLSCEQNLNHDAMYWYRQDPGQGLRLIYYSQIVNDFQKGDIAEGYSVSREKKESFPLTVTSAQKNPTAFYLCASSIPGLAGNTGELFFGEGSRLTVL.

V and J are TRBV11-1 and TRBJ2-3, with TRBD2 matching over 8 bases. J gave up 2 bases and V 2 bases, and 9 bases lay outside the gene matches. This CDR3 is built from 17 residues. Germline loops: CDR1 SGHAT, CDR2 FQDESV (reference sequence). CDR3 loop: CASSLRGREAVTDTQYF. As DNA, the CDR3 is TGTGCCAGCAGCTTACGGGGGCGGGAGGCAGTCACAGATACGCAGTATTTT.

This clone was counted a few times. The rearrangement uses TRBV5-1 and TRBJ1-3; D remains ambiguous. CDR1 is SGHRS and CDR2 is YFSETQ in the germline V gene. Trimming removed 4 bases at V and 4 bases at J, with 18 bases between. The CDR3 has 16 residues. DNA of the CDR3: TGCGCCAGCAGCACGGGTGGCCAGCCTCAGGGAAACACCATATATTTT. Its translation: CASSTGGQPQGNTIYF.

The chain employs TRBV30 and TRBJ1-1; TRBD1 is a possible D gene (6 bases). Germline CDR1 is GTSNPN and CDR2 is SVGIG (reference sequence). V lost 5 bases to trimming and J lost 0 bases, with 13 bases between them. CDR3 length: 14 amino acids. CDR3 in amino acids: CAWGQGIMNTEAFF. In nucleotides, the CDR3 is TGTGCCTGGGGCCAGGGGATCATGAACACTGAAGCTTTCTTT.

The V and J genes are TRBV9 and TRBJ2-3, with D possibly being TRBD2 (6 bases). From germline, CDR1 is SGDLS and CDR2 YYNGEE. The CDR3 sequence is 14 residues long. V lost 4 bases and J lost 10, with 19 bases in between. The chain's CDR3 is CASSSLPGASAQYF. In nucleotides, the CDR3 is TGTGCCAGCAGCAGTTTGCCGGGAGCTTCGGCGCAGTATTTT.

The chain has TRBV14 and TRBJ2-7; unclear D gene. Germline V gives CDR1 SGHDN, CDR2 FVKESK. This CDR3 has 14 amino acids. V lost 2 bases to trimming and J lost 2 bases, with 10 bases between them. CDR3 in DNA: TGTGCCAGCAGCCAATCGGGTTTCGCCTACGAGCAGTACGTC. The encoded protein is CASSQSGFAYEQYV.

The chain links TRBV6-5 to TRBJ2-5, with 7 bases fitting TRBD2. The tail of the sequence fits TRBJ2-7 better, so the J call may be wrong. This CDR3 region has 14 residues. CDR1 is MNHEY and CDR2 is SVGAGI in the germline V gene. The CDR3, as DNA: TGTGCCAGCAGTTACTCGGCTAGCGGCTACGAGCAGTACTTC. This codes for CASSYSASGYEQYF.

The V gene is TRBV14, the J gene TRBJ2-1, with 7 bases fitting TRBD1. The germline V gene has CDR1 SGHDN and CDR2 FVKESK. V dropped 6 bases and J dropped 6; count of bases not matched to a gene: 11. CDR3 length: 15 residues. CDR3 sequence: CASSLRQGFGNEQFF. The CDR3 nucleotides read TGTGCCAGCAGTCTAAGACAGGGTTTTGGCAATGAGCAGTTCTTC.

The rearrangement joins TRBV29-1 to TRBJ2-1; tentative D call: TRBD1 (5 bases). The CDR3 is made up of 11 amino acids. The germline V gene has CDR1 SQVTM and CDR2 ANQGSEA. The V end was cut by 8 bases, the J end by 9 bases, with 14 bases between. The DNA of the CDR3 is TGCAGCACTACAGGAGACGGTGAGCAGTTCTTC. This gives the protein CSTTGDGEQFF.

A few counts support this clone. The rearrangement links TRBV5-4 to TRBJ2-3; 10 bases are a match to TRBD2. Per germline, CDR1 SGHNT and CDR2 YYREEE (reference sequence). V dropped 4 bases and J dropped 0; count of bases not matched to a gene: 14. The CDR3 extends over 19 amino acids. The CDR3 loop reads CASSPDASGGLTSTDTQYF. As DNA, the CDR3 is TGTGCCAGCAGCCCCGACGCTAGCGGGGGCTTAACTAGCACAGATACGCAGTATTTT.